This T cell receptor beta chain was retrieved from a study of shared clonotypes between healthy human individuals. The overall study: There were three CD4 naive, three CD4 memory, two CD8 naive and one CD8 memory plates per donor.

The healthy adult donors were HIV-negative and reported no recent acute infections or vaccinations. Using immunoSEQ multiplex PCR, the repertoire was profiled, and TCRdb retains in-frame clones only, with some absent. The sample records 2 million to 3 million clones, more than 90% being singletons. V lost 6 bases to trimming and J lost 4 bases, with 13 bases between them. The CDR3 is 13 amino acids. Germline V lookup: CDR1 MDHEN, CDR2 SYDVKM. The TCR comes from a man aged 18 to 35 in good health. The chain is built from TRBV28 and TRBJ2-7; D tentatively fits TRBD1 or TRBD2 (5 bases each). The sequencing input was naive CD4+ T cells sorted from blood. As to subset: CD45RA+ positively selected. CDR3 sequence reads: CASREGTLYEQYF. CDR3 coding DNA: TGTGCCAGCAGAGAGGGGACCCTTTACGAGCAGTACTTC.